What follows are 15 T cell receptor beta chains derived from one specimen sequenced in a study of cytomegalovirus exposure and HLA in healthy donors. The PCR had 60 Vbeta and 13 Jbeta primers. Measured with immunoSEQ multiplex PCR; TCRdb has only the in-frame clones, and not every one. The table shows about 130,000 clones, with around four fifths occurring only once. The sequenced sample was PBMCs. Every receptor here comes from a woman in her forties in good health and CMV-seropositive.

CDR3 in amino acids: CASTPQAGGGTDTQYF. CDR3 bases: TGTGCCAGCACCCCTCAAGCGGGAGGAGGCACAGATACGCAGTATTTT. This sequence joins TRBV9 and TRBJ2-3; 9 nucleotides agree with TRBD2. The J segment lost 1 base and the V segment lost 6 bases, leaving 9 bases of the junction unmatched. The CDR3 is 16 amino acids. The V gene's germline CDR1 is SGDLS and CDR2 YYNGEE. The full variable domain, in which reference TRBV9 and TRBJ2-3 provide the parts outside the CDR3, is DSGVTQTPKHLITATGQRVTLRCSPRSGDLSVYWYQQSLDQGLQFLIQYYNGEERAKGNILERFSAQQFPDLHSELNLSSLELGDSALYFCASTPQAGGGTDTQYFGPGTRLTVL.

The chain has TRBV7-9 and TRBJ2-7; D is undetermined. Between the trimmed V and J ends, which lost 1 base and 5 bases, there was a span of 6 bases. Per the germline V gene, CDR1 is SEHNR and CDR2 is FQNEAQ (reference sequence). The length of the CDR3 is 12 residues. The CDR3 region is CASSLGSNEQYF. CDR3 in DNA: TGTGCCAGCAGCTTAGGGAGCAACGAGCAGTACTTC. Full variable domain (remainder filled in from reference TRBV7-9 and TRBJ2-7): DTGVSQNPRHKITKRGQNVTFRCDPISEHNRLYWYRQTLGQGPEFLTYFQNEAQLEKSRLLSDRFSAERPKGSFSTLEIQRTEQGDSAMYLCASSLGSNEQYFGPGTRLTVT.

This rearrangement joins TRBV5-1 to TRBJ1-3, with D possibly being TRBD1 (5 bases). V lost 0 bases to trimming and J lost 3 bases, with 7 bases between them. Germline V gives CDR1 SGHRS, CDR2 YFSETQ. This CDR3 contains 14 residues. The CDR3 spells CASSLAGLGNTIYF. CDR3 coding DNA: TGCGCCAGCAGCTTGGCAGGGCTTGGAAACACCATATATTTT.

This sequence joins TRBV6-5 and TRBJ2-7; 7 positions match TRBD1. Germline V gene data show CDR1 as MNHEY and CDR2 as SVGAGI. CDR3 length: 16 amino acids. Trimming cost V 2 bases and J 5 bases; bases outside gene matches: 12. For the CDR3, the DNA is TGTGCCAGCAGTTACCCCAGGGGGAATGGGATTCACGAGCAGTACTTC. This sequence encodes CASSYPRGNGIHEQYF.

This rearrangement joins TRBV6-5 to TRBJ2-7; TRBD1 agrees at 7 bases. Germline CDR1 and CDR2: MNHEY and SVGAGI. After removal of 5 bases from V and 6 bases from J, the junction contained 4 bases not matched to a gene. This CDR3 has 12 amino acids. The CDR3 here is CASSPTGAEQYF. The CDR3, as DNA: TGTGCCAGCAGTCCTACAGGGGCCGAGCAGTACTTC.

CDR3 in amino acids: CASSIAQLNTEAFF. The CDR3 coding sequence is TGTGCCAGTAGTATAGCACAGCTGAACACTGAAGCTTTCTTT. The rearrangement links TRBV19 to TRBJ1-1; D remains unclear. Trimming cost V 1 base and J 0 bases, with 6 bases left between them. The CDR3 consists of 14 residues. Germline CDR1 is LNHDA and CDR2 is SQIVND (reference sequence).

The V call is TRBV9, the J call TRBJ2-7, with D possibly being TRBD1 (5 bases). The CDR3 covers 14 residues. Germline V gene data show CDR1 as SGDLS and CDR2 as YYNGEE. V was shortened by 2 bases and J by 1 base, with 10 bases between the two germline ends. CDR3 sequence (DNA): TGTGCCAGCAGCGTGGGGCGGATGTCCTACGAGCAGTACTTC. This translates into CASSVGRMSYEQYF.

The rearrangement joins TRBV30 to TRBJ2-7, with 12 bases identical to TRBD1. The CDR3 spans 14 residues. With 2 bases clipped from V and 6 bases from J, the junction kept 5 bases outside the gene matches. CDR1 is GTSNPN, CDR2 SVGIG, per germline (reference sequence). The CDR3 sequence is CAWSPGQGACEQYF. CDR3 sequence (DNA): TGTGCCTGGAGTCCGGGACAGGGGGCGTGCGAGCAGTACTTC.

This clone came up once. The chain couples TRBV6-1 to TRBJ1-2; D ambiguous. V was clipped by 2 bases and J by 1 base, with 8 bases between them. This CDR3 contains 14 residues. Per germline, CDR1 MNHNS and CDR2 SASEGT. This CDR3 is CASSETVGNYGYTF. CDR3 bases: TGTGCCAGCAGTGAAACAGTTGGTAACTATGGCTACACCTTC.

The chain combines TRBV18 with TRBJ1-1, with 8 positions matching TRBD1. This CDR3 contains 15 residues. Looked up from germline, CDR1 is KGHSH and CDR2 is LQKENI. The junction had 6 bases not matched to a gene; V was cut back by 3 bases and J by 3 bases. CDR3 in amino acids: CASSPLTGVDTEAFF. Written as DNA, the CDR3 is TGTGCCAGCTCACCTTTGACAGGGGTGGACACTGAAGCTTTCTTT.

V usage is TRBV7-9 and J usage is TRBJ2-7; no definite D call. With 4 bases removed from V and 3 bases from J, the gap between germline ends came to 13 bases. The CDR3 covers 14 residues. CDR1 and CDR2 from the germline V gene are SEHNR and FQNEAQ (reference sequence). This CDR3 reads CASSSHIRSYEQYF. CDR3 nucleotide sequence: TGTGCCAGCAGCTCCCATATCCGGAGCTACGAGCAGTACTTC.

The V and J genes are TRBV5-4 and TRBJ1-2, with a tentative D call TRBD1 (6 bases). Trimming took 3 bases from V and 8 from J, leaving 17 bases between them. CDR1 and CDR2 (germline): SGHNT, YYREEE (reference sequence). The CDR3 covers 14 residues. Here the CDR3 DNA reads TGTGCCAGCAGCTCGGATCGGGGGGCGGGGGGCTACACCTTC. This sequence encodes CASSSDRGAGGYTF.

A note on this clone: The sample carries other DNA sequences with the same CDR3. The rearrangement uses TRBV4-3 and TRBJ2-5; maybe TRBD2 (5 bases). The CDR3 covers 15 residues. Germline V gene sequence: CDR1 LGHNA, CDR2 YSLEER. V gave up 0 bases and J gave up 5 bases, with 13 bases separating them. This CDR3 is CASSQDQTSSETQYF. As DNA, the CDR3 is TGCGCCAGCAGCCAAGATCAAACTAGTTCCGAGACCCAGTACTTC.

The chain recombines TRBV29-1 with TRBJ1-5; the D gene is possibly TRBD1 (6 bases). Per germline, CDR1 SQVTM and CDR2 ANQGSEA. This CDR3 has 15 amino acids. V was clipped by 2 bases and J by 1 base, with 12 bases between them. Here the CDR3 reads CSVELADRSNQPQHF. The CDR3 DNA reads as TGCAGCGTTGAATTGGCGGACAGAAGCAATCAGCCCCAGCATTTT.

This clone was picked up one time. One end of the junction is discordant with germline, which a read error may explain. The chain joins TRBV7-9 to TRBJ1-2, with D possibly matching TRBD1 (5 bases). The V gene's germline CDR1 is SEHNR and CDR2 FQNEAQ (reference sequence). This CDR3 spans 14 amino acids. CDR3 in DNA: TGTTCCAGCAGCTTAGTCGGGGGGGACTATGGCTACACCTTC. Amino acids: CSSSLVGGDYGYTF.